These 13 T cell receptor beta chains came from one sample sequenced in a study of T cell responses to AZD1222 COVID-19 vaccine. Clones were read by immunoSEQ multiplex PCR, and TCRdb kept only the in-frame ones, dropping some. The repertoire holds about 150,000 clones, with roughly 92% as singletons. Specimen: peripheral blood, collected on day 0 of AZD1222 vaccination. The source is an adult in good health.

The V gene is TRBV4-2, the J gene TRBJ2-2; 9 bases match TRBD2. The junction had 6 bases not matched to a gene; V was cut back by 0 bases and J by 4 bases. The CDR3 is 17 residues long. Germline V gene sequence: CDR1 LGHNA, CDR2 YNFKEQ. The CDR3 sequence: CASSQDMAGGITGELFF. DNA of the CDR3: TGTGCCAGCAGCCAAGATATGGCGGGGGGGATCACCGGGGAGCTGTTTTTT.

The rearrangement links TRBV2 to TRBJ2-1; D is undetermined. The CDR3 extends over 14 amino acids. From germline, CDR1 is SNHLY and CDR2 FYNNEI. Trimming cost V 4 bases and J 3 bases, with 10 bases left between them. The CDR3 loop is CASSVDRRYNEQFF. The CDR3 coding sequence is TGTGCCAGCAGTGTTGATAGGCGCTACAATGAGCAGTTCTTC.

V gene TRBV19 combines with J gene TRBJ1-2; maybe TRBD1 (5 bases). Germline-derived CDR1 and CDR2 are LNHDA and SQIVND (reference sequence). CDR3 size: 15 residues. V shed 3 bases and J shed 5 bases, with 16 bases lying between them. CDR3 in amino acids: CASSMGSPRGYGYTF. DNA for the CDR3: TGTGCCAGTAGTATGGGATCTCCGAGGGGATATGGCTACACCTTC.

The rearrangement uses TRBV19 and TRBJ2-7, with 10 bases aligning to TRBD2. J was trimmed by 2 bases and V by 5 bases; bases with no gene match: 6. The CDR3 runs 15 residues. Germline CDR1 reads LNHDA; CDR2 reads SQIVND (reference sequence). The CDR3 sequence: CASSWGSGRTYEQYF. DNA for the CDR3: TGTGCCAGTAGTTGGGGTAGCGGGAGGACCTACGAGCAGTACTTC.

The V and J genes are TRBV27 and TRBJ1-6, with D unresolved. CDR1 MNHEY and CDR2 SMNVEV come from the germline V gene (reference sequence). The V gene lost 3 bases and the J gene lost 4 bases, with 10 bases spanning the gap. This CDR3 contains 15 residues. CDR3 in amino acids: CASSFSRTYNSPLHF. The CDR3 DNA reads as TGTGCCAGCAGTTTTTCTAGGACGTATAATTCACCCCTCCACTTT.

V usage is TRBV5-4 and J usage is TRBJ2-3, with a weak D call TRBD1 (5 bases). Germline V gene lookup returns CDR1 SGHNT and CDR2 YYREEE (reference sequence). V lost 0 bases and J lost 0, with 14 bases in between. The CDR3 is made up of 17 amino acids. The CDR3 DNA reads TGTGCCAGCAGCTTGGGGATAGGGGTGCCTAGCACAGATACGCAGTATTTT. It encodes CASSLGIGVPSTDTQYF.

The genes are TRBV7-2 and TRBJ2-5; no clear D. Trimming stripped 1 base from V and 5 bases from J, with 11 bases between. The CDR3 runs to 14 residues. CDR1 is SGHTA, CDR2 FQGNSA, per germline. The CDR3 DNA follows: TGTGCCAGCAGCTTAGGTCACTCACTCGAGACCCAGTACTTC. Its protein is CASSLGHSLETQYF.

Only one count was recorded for this clone. The chain employs TRBV5-1 and TRBJ1-1; D is uncertain. CDR1 and CDR2 from the germline V gene are SGHRS and YFSETQ. The V end lost 0 bases, the J end lost 0 bases, and 6 bases lay between the germline ends. The CDR3 is made up of 14 amino acids. CDR3 residues: CASSLAQVNTEAFF. In nucleotides, the CDR3 is TGCGCCAGCAGCTTGGCTCAGGTGAACACTGAAGCTTTCTTT.

The chain employs TRBV20-1 and TRBJ2-1; D might be TRBD1 (5 bases). The CDR3 totals 11 residues. Per germline, CDR1 DFQATT and CDR2 SNEGSKA (reference sequence). CDR3 coding DNA: TGCAGCGGGTTTGGGGCCAATGAGCAGTTCTTC. Translation gives CSGFGANEQFF.

This sequence joins TRBV6-5 and TRBJ2-3, with TRBD2 as a possible D gene (6 bases). Germline CDR1 reads MNHEY; CDR2 reads SVGAGI. This CDR3 has 15 amino acids. Trimming removed 5 bases at V and 2 bases at J, with 14 bases between. The CDR3 protein is CASSPQEGATDTQYF. In nucleotides, the CDR3 is TGTGCCAGCAGTCCTCAGGAGGGTGCCACAGATACGCAGTATTTT.

This clone came up a few times. This rearrangement joins TRBV6-5 to TRBJ1-5, with a weak D call TRBD1 (5 bases). V gave up 5 bases and J gave up 7 bases, with 12 bases separating them. The CDR3 totals 13 residues. Per germline, CDR1 MNHEY and CDR2 SVGAGI. In nucleotides, the CDR3 is TGTGCCAGCAGTCCCCGGGGGAGACAGCCCCAGCATTTT. This translates into CASSPRGRQPQHF.

The chain carries TRBV5-4 and TRBJ2-6; the D gene is possibly TRBD2 (6 bases). Germline CDR1 and CDR2: SGHNT and YYREEE (reference sequence). The CDR3 sequence is 19 residues long. Trimming stripped 4 bases from V and 0 bases from J, with 20 bases between. The CDR3 spells CASSSGPLATISGANVLTF. The CDR3 DNA follows: TGTGCCAGCAGCAGCGGGCCTCTAGCGACGATCTCTGGGGCCAACGTCCTGACTTTC.

The genes are TRBV9 and TRBJ1-2; D is unclear. The ends were cut back, 0 bases at V and 4 bases at J, with 13 bases in the middle. The CDR3 runs to 15 residues. Germline values: CDR1 SGDLS, CDR2 YYNGEE. The CDR3: CASSVDPGTTYGYTF. In nucleotides, the CDR3 is TGTGCCAGCAGCGTAGATCCGGGTACTACCTATGGCTACACCTTC.